This entry lists 17 T cell receptor beta chains sequenced from one sample in a study of molecular identifiers for immune sequencing clone quantification. A single record per CDR3 protein comes from TCRdb applying MiXCR to the PCR reads. The sample has 85,000 to 90,000 distinct CDR3 sequences, under 20% seen once. Source material: naive CD8+ T cells from blood, with Jurkat cell RNA spiked in. The sample's subset: FACS-sorted CD8+CD4-CCR7+CD45RA+ naive T cells. The source is a human donor in good health. Some libraries in this study had Jurkat cell RNA spiked in.

Worth noting for this clonotype: A much bigger clone sits one base away, suggesting this may be a read error. The genes are TRBV14 and TRBJ2-7; TRBD1 matches at 7 bases. The CDR3 has 15 residues. J was trimmed by 4 bases and V by 1 base; bases with no gene match: 7. Looked up from germline, CDR1 is SGHDN and CDR2 is FVKESK. The CDR3 sequence: CASSQGIGGGYEQYF. In DNA form, the CDR3 reads TGTGCCAGCAGCCAAGGGATAGGGGGCGGGTACGAGCAGTACTTC.

This clonotype has at least ten counts. This CDR3 reads CSARDLPGYEYEQYF. The CDR3, as DNA: TGCAGTGCTAGAGATCTCCCCGGTTATGAATACGAGCAGTACTTC. The chain carries TRBV20-1 and TRBJ2-7; D unclear. This CDR3 is built from 15 residues. With 0 bases removed from V and 4 bases from J, the gap between germline ends came to 16 bases. CDR1 is DFQATT, CDR2 SNEGSKA, per germline (reference sequence).

This clonotype was counted many times. The chain couples TRBV19 to TRBJ2-5, with D maybe TRBD2 (6 bases). Deletions cut 0 bases from V and 9 bases from J, with 26 bases between. CDR3 length equals 18 residues. Germline values: CDR1 LNHDA, CDR2 SQIVND (reference sequence). Here the CDR3 DNA reads TGTGCCAGTAGTATAGACGGATTGGATGGGACTCCCTCTGCGGCCCAGTACTTC. This encodes CASSIDGLDGTPSAAQYF.

This clonotype was seen repeatedly, ten times or more. The chain has TRBV25-1 and TRBJ2-1; TRBD1 aligns across 9 bases. The CDR3 spans 14 residues. The germline gives CDR1 MGHDK, CDR2 SYGVNS. V shed 6 bases and J 5 bases; nucleotides not matched to a gene: 5. The DNA for the CDR3 is TGTGCCAGCAGGGGGGACAGGGCACACAATGAGCAGTTCTTC. Protein product: CASRGDRAHNEQFF.

This clonotype appeared many times. The chain couples TRBV7-6 to TRBJ2-7; 8 positions agree with TRBD1. The CDR3 is 14 residues long. Trimming removed 4 bases from V and 3 bases from J; junction bases left unmatched: 5. Germline V CDR1 and CDR2: SGHVS, FNYEAQ. CDR3: CASSSGQGYYEQYF. Here the CDR3 DNA reads TGTGCCAGCAGCTCAGGACAGGGTTACTACGAGCAGTACTTC.

In regard to this clonotype: This clone may be a read error of a much larger clone one base away. The chain recombines TRBV20-1 with TRBJ2-7; TRBD2 is a possible D gene (6 bases). The CDR3 covers 13 residues. Germline CDR1 reads DFQATT; CDR2 reads SNEGSKA (reference sequence). The CDR3 DNA reads as TGCAGTGCTAGGCCGGACTACTCCTACGAGCAGTGCTTC. Amino acid sequence: CSARPDYSYEQCF.

V and J are TRBV11-3 and TRBJ2-3, with 10 bases identical to TRBD2. CDR3 length: 13 residues. The germline V gene has CDR1 SGHNT and CDR2 YENEEA. V shed 4 bases, J shed 8 bases, and the junction held 3 bases outside the gene matches. This CDR3 reads CASSSRTSGTQYF. As DNA, the CDR3 is TGTGCCAGCAGCTCGCGGACTAGCGGTACGCAGTATTTT.

This clonotype appeared many times. The rearrangement links TRBV6-6 to TRBJ2-6, with D perhaps assigned TRBD1 or TRBD2 (5 bases each). Deletions cut 7 bases from V and 4 bases from J, with 17 bases between. CDR3 length: 16 residues. CDR1 MNHNY and CDR2 SVGAGI come from the germline V gene (reference sequence). CDR3: CASIPKRGEGANVLTF. The DNA for the CDR3 is TGTGCCAGCATCCCGAAGAGAGGGGAAGGGGCCAACGTCCTGACTTTC.

This clonotype was recorded at least ten times. The chain uses TRBV7-9 and TRBJ2-7; the D is unclear. The V gene lost 1 base and the J gene lost 2 bases, with 9 bases spanning the gap. Germline lookup yields CDR1 SEHNR and CDR2 FQNEAQ (reference sequence). The CDR3 spans 14 residues. As DNA, the CDR3 is TGTGCCAGCAGCTTAGTCTCAGGAACCTACGAGCAGTACTTC. Translation gives CASSLVSGTYEQYF.

This clonotype has ten or more counts. Germline is not matched at one junction end, which may reflect a read error. This chain links TRBV6-5 with TRBJ2-7, with 9 positions matching TRBD2. This CDR3 comprises 16 residues. The germline gives CDR1 MNHEY, CDR2 SVGAGI. The DNA of the CDR3 is TGTGCCATCAGTTACTCCGGCGGGAGGGGCTCCTACGAGCAGTACTTC. Protein: CAISYSGGRGSYEQYF.

The CDR3 spells CASSYGGQSYGYTF. The CDR3 DNA reads as TGTGCCAGCAGTTACGGGGGGCAGAGCTATGGCTACACCTTC. The V gene is TRBV6-5, the J gene TRBJ1-2, with D possibly matching TRBD1 (6 bases). The ends were cut back, 2 bases at V and 4 bases at J, with 11 bases in the middle. The CDR3 loop spans 14 amino acids. CDR1 is MNHEY, CDR2 SVGAGI, per germline.

In this sample, this clonotype turned up many times. V is TRBV28 and J is TRBJ2-7, with TRBD2 identical over 13 bases. CDR3 length equals 18 residues. Per the germline V gene, CDR1 is MDHEN and CDR2 is SYDVKM. The V and J ends lost 5 bases and 0 bases, in that order; junction bases with no gene match: 10. The CDR3 DNA is TGTGCCAGCAGTAGCCAGTGGACTAGCGGGGGACCCTCCTACGAGCAGTACTTC. Translation: CASSSQWTSGGPSYEQYF.

In its sample, this clonotype was seen many times. The rearrangement joins TRBV7-9 to TRBJ2-7; D may be TRBD1 or TRBD2 (5 bases each). V gave up 9 bases and J gave up 1 base, with 10 bases separating them. Germline V gene sequence: CDR1 SEHNR, CDR2 FQNEAQ (reference sequence). CDR3 size: 12 residues. The CDR3 loop is CASRDGSYEQYF. The CDR3 DNA reads as TGTGCCAGTAGGGACGGGTCCTACGAGCAGTACTTC.

V and J are TRBV7-9 and TRBJ2-7; 8 bases agree with TRBD2. Germline V gene lookup returns CDR1 SEHNR and CDR2 FQNEAQ (reference sequence). V gave up 6 bases and J gave up 5 bases; unmatched junction bases: 9. This CDR3 has 14 residues. CDR3 nucleotides: TGTGCCAGCAGAACGGGGGGGGGCATCGACGAGCAGTACTTC. It yields the protein CASRTGGGIDEQYF. Full variable domain (missing parts from reference TRBV7-9 and TRBJ2-7): DTGVSQNPRHKITKRGQNVTFRCDPISEHNRLYWYRQTLGQGPEFLTYFQNEAQLEKSRLLSDRFSAERPKGSFSTLEIQRTEQGDSAMYLCASRTGGGIDEQYFGPGTRLTVT.

This chain uses TRBV7-2 with TRBJ2-7; 11 nucleotides match TRBD2. Germline CDR1 SGHTA, CDR2 FQGNSA. V lost 4 bases and J lost 2; bases outside the gene matches: 4. The CDR3 totals 15 residues. CDR3 in DNA: TGTGCCAGCAGCTCCGTAGCGGGAGGGCCCTACGAGCAGTACTTC. As protein: CASSSVAGGPYEQYF.

In this sample, this clonotype turned up many times. The V gene is TRBV27, the J gene TRBJ2-3; D not certain. This CDR3 contains 14 residues. Deletions cut 4 bases from V and 2 bases from J, with 10 bases between. The germline CDR1 and CDR2 sequences are MNHEY and SMNVEV (reference sequence). DNA for the CDR3: TGTGCCAGCAGTTATCAAGGATCCACAGATACGCAGTATTTT. Translating gives CASSYQGSTDTQYF.

This clonotype appeared many times. V is TRBV19 and J is TRBJ2-3; 7 bases align to TRBD2. There are 16 residues in the CDR3. Germline CDR1 and CDR2: LNHDA and SQIVND (reference sequence). V lost 5 bases, J lost 0 bases, and 8 bases stayed unmatched. This CDR3 is CASSWGAGTSTDTQYF. CDR3 DNA sequence: TGTGCCAGTAGTTGGGGAGCGGGAACTAGCACAGATACGCAGTATTTT. Drawing the rest from reference TRBV19 and TRBJ2-3, the complete variable domain is DGGITQSPKYLFRKEGQNVTLSCEQNLNHDAMYWYRQDPGQGLRLIYYSQIVNDFQKGDIAEGYSVSREKKESFPLTVTSAQKNPTAFYLCASSWGAGTSTDTQYFGPGTRLTVL.